Following are 26 T cell receptor beta chains from one sample sequenced in a study of somatic mutations in cytotoxic T cells in rheumatoid arthritis. Sequencing was performed with immunoSEQ multiplex PCR; in TCRdb, only in-frame clones are kept and a portion is missing. The sample shows more than 35,000 clones, under 85% of them seen only once. Sequenced sample: CD8+ T cells sorted from blood. These receptors came from a man in his forties in good health.

This clone was seen more than once but under ten times. The gene calls are TRBV29-1 and TRBJ1-1; weak D call: TRBD1 (6 bases). The CDR3 has 15 amino acids. CDR1 SQVTM and CDR2 ANQGSEA come from the germline V gene. Deletions cut 0 bases from V and 4 bases from J, with 15 bases between. CDR3 sequence: CSVEEQGQRGTEAFF. CDR3 in DNA: TGCAGCGTTGAAGAACAAGGACAGAGAGGCACTGAAGCTTTCTTT.

The chain links TRBV4-1 to TRBJ2-3, with 11 nucleotides matching TRBD2. The CDR3 has 16 amino acids. Germline V gene sequence: CDR1 MGHRA, CDR2 YSYEKL. The ends lost 0 bases at V and 1 base at J; junction bases unmatched: 0. DNA of the CDR3: TGCGCCAGCAGCCAAGAGGGACTAGCGGGCACAGATACGCAGTATTTT. Amino acids: CASSQEGLAGTDTQYF.

This clone has a handful of counts. The V and J genes are TRBV19 and TRBJ2-3; 10 bases line up with TRBD1. The CDR3 has 15 amino acids. In germline, CDR1 is LNHDA, CDR2 SQIVND (reference sequence). V trimming: 6 bases; J trimming: 2 bases; junction bases outside the gene matches: 5. CDR3: CASRNGQGDTDTQYF. The CDR3 bases are TGTGCCAGTAGAAACGGACAGGGGGACACAGATACGCAGTATTTT. Full variable domain (missing parts from reference TRBV19 and TRBJ2-3): DGGITQSPKYLFRKEGQNVTLSCEQNLNHDAMYWYRQDPGQGLRLIYYSQIVNDFQKGDIAEGYSVSREKKESFPLTVTSAQKNPTAFYLCASRNGQGDTDTQYFGPGTRLTVL.

The chain employs TRBV15 and TRBJ2-7, with 12 bases matching TRBD2. CDR3 length equals 18 residues. Trimming cost V 3 bases and J 0 bases; bases outside gene matches: 9. CDR1 is LNHNV, CDR2 YYDKDF, per germline (reference sequence). The CDR3 loop reads CATSSPTSGRIGSYEQYF. The CDR3, as DNA: TGTGCCACCAGCAGTCCTACTAGCGGGAGGATCGGCTCCTACGAGCAGTACTTC.

This clone was found once. V is TRBV9 and J is TRBJ2-2, with 12 bases fitting TRBD2. The CDR3 contains 16 residues. From germline, CDR1 is SGDLS and CDR2 YYNGEE. V was pared by 3 bases and J by 9 bases, with 9 bases of the junction left unmatched. In DNA, the CDR3 is TGTGCCAGCAGCGATCCTAGCGGGAGGGGTAGCTGGGAGCTGTTTTTT. This gives the protein CASSDPSGRGSWELFF.

The chain employs TRBV27 and TRBJ1-4, with a weak D call TRBD1 (5 bases). The CDR3 runs to 14 residues. CDR1 and CDR2 from the germline V gene are MNHEY and SMNVEV (reference sequence). Trimming left V 3 bases short and J 7 bases short, with 12 bases between. CDR3 DNA sequence: TGTGCCAGCAGTTTGGTGGGACCGCCTGAAAAACTGTTTTTT. Protein: CASSLVGPPEKLFF.

J is TRBJ2-7 and V is TRBV12-5; a weak D match, TRBD1 (6 bases). Trimming shortened V by 0 bases and J by 2 bases, and 17 bases separated the two germline ends. The CDR3 has 17 amino acids. From germline, CDR1 is LGHNT and CDR2 FRNRAP. The CDR3 region has the DNA TGTGCTAGTGGTTTGGTTGCTCACAGGGATCCCACCTACGAGCAGTACTTC. As protein: CASGLVAHRDPTYEQYF.

This clone was picked up a small number of times. The rearrangement links TRBV27 to TRBJ2-3, with a tentative D call TRBD2 (5 bases). There are 15 residues in the CDR3. The germline V gene has CDR1 MNHEY and CDR2 SMNVEV (reference sequence). V gave up 1 base and J gave up 3 bases, with 11 bases separating them. In nucleotides, the CDR3 is TGTGCCAGCAGTTTATTAGTAGCGCAGACAGATACGCAGTATTTT. Translated: CASSLLVAQTDTQYF.

The DNA of the CDR3 is TGCGCCGGAGGGACCGCCTCCTACAATGAGCAGTTCTTC. This gives the protein CAGGTASYNEQFF. V is TRBV10-1 and J is TRBJ2-1; a possible D gene is TRBD2 (6 bases). Germline loops: CDR1 WNHNN, CDR2 SYGVQD (reference sequence). The CDR3 covers 13 residues. V was trimmed by 11 bases and J by 0 bases, leaving 11 bases between them.

V usage is TRBV5-4 and J usage is TRBJ1-1; the D gene is possibly TRBD1 (6 bases). The germline V and J ends were trimmed by 3 bases and 7 bases, with 16 bases remaining between them. This CDR3 has 14 residues. Germline assignment: CDR1 SGHNT and CDR2 YYREEE (reference sequence). The DNA of the CDR3 is TGTGCCAGCAGCTCACTTGCGGACAGTTATGAAGCTTTCTTT. Encoded protein: CASSSLADSYEAFF. Full variable domain (missing parts from reference TRBV5-4 and TRBJ1-1): ETGVTQSPTHLIKTRGQQVTLRCSSQSGHNTVSWYQQALGQGPQFIFQYYREEENGRGNFPPRFSGLQFPNYSSELNVNALELDDSALYLCASSSLADSYEAFFGQGTRLTVV.

This sequence joins TRBV27 and TRBJ2-5; D not certain. Trimming took 5 bases from V and 0 from J, leaving 10 bases between them. Germline values: CDR1 MNHEY, CDR2 SMNVEV (reference sequence). The CDR3 is 14 residues long. Written as DNA, the CDR3 is TGTGCCAGCAGTCCAAGGAGATACCAAGAGACCCAGTACTTC. Amino acid sequence: CASSPRRYQETQYF.

The genes are TRBV11-2 and TRBJ1-2; TRBD1 matches at 7 bases. The CDR3 has 13 amino acids. The germline CDR1 and CDR2 sequences are SGHAT and FQNNGV. J was trimmed by 7 bases and V by 5 bases; bases with no gene match: 7. CDR3 in DNA: TGTGCCAGCAGCACAGGGGCTTGGGGTGGCTACACCTTC. Its translation: CASSTGAWGGYTF.

The V gene is TRBV9, the J gene TRBJ2-7; TRBD2 agrees at 11 bases. CDR1 and CDR2 from the germline V gene are SGDLS and YYNGEE. V was clipped by 3 bases and J by 1 base; unmatched bases: 3. CDR3 length equals 15 residues. The CDR3 spells CASSAGLAASYEQYF. CDR3 DNA: TGTGCCAGCAGCGCGGGACTAGCGGCTTCCTACGAGCAGTACTTC.

The rearrangement uses TRBV4-1 and TRBJ2-3; TRBD2 matches at 10 bases. CDR3 length: 20 residues. Germline CDR1 MGHRA, CDR2 YSYEKL. Unmatched junction bases numbered 12, after V lost 0 bases and J lost 0 bases. In DNA form, the CDR3 reads TGCGCCAGCAGCCAAGAGGCGTCTAGCGGGAGAGTTTCTAGCACAGATACGCAGTATTTT. It yields the protein CASSQEASSGRVSSTDTQYF.

This clone was observed a single time. The J gene is TRBJ1-1, the V gene TRBV7-9, with TRBD1 identical over 7 bases. The CDR3 is 15 residues long. After removal of 2 bases from V and 11 bases from J, the junction contained 14 bases not matched to a gene. In germline, CDR1 is SEHNR, CDR2 FQNEAQ (reference sequence). The CDR3 DNA sequence: TGTGCCAGCAGCTTAAAACAGGGGCCCCTAGCTCTGGCTTTCTTT. Amino acids: CASSLKQGPLALAFF.

The chain is built from TRBV7-2 and TRBJ2-7; D is ambiguous. Trimming pared 2 bases from V and 2 bases from J, leaving 10 bases between. From germline, CDR1 is SGHTA and CDR2 FQGNSA. The CDR3 covers 14 residues. Written as DNA, the CDR3 is TGTGCCAGCAGCTTATTGCGGAGCACCTACGAGCAGTACTTC. It yields the protein CASSLLRSTYEQYF.

The chain links TRBV7-9 to TRBJ2-1; 9 nucleotides line up with TRBD2. The CDR3 is made up of 16 amino acids. Germline V gene data show CDR1 as SEHNR and CDR2 as FQNEAQ (reference sequence). The V gene end was trimmed by 5 bases and the J gene end by 0 bases; junction bases not matched to a gene: 5. CDR3 coding DNA: TGTGCCAGCAGCCCCCTAGCGGGACTCTCCTACAATGAGCAGTTCTTC. This translates into CASSPLAGLSYNEQFF.

The genes are TRBV7-9 and TRBJ2-7; D perhaps matches TRBD2 (6 bases). Germline CDR1 is SEHNR and CDR2 is FQNEAQ (reference sequence). The CDR3 length is 13 residues. The V and J ends lost 4 bases and 7 bases respectively, with 14 bases between them. The CDR3 DNA reads TGTGCCAGCAGCTCAAGCTCGCGGGGAGAGCAGTACTTC. This gives the protein CASSSSSRGEQYF.

The J gene is TRBJ2-7, the V gene TRBV7-6; TRBD2 aligns across 9 bases. V lost 4 bases to trimming and J lost 5 bases; unmatched junction nucleotides: 9. The CDR3 is 15 residues long. The germline V gene has CDR1 SGHVS and CDR2 FNYEAQ. This chain's CDR3 is CASSSVGTSNDEQYF. DNA of the CDR3: TGTGCCAGCAGCTCCGTGGGGACTAGCAACGACGAGCAGTACTTC.

This clone was seen only once. The V call is TRBV27, the J call TRBJ2-7; D remains unclear. The CDR3 is 13 residues long. Between the trimmed V and J ends, which lost 6 bases and 0 bases, there was a span of 9 bases. CDR1 MNHEY and CDR2 SMNVEV come from the germline V gene (reference sequence). The chain's CDR3 is CASSRSLSYEQYF. CDR3 DNA sequence: TGTGCCAGCAGCCGGAGCCTCTCCTACGAGCAGTACTTC.

The chain recombines TRBV12-5 with TRBJ2-5; perhaps D is TRBD1 or TRBD2 (5 bases each). This CDR3 has 16 amino acids. Germline V gene lookup returns CDR1 LGHNT and CDR2 FRNRAP. V was cut by 0 bases and J by 1 base, with 12 bases left in between. CDR3 in DNA: TGTGCTAGTGGTTTGGTTGGGGAGAGGGGCCAAGAGACCCAGTACTTC. It yields the protein CASGLVGERGQETQYF. The full variable domain, completed using reference TRBV12-5 and TRBJ2-5, is DARVTQTPRHKVTEMGQEVTMRCQPILGHNTVFWYRQTMMQGLELLAYFRNRAPLDDSGMPKDRFSAEMPDATLATLKIQPSEPRDSAVYFCASGLVGERGQETQYFGPGTRLLVL.

This sequence joins TRBV12-2 and TRBJ2-7; the table calls TRBD2, which could not be checked here. TRBV12-2 has pseudogene status. CDR3 length: 13 residues. The CDR3: CASRPACPGEQYF. In nucleotides, the CDR3 is TGTGCAAGTCGCCCCGCCTGTCCGGGCGAGCAGTACTTC.

V and J are TRBV11-2 and TRBJ1-4; D is possibly TRBD1 (5 bases). The V gene lost 5 bases and the J gene lost 6 bases, with 13 bases spanning the gap. CDR1 and CDR2 from the germline V gene are SGHAT and FQNNGV. The CDR3 runs to 14 residues. The CDR3 region has the DNA TGTGCCAGCAGCCCAGGGTTTGGGGATGAAAAACTGTTTTTT. Its protein is CASSPGFGDEKLFF.

The chain is built from TRBV19 and TRBJ2-1; the match to TRBD2 covers 12 bases. The CDR3 has 15 amino acids. V trimming: 5 bases; J trimming: 7 bases; junction bases outside the gene matches: 6. Germline CDR1 LNHDA, CDR2 SQIVND (reference sequence). The CDR3 is CASSSGLAGLNEQFF. CDR3 nucleotide sequence: TGTGCCAGTAGTTCCGGACTAGCGGGATTGAATGAGCAGTTCTTC.

This rearrangement joins TRBV10-1 to TRBJ1-1; 9 nucleotides agree with TRBD1. The V gene's germline CDR1 is WNHNN and CDR2 SYGVQD (reference sequence). V gave up 6 bases and J gave up 0 bases; unmatched junction bases: 8. The CDR3 extends over 16 amino acids. The CDR3 nucleotides read TGCGCCAGCAGAGTCCCCGGGACAGGGATGAACACTGAAGCTTTCTTT. Protein: CASRVPGTGMNTEAFF.

The chain links TRBV5-5 to TRBJ2-1; TRBD1 matches at 8 bases. CDR3 length: 14 residues. Trimming removed 4 bases from V and 7 bases from J; junction bases left unmatched: 7. The germline CDR1 and CDR2 sequences are SGHKS and YYEKEE (reference sequence). CDR3 coding DNA: TGTGCCAGCAGCCCGGGGACAGGCGAAAATGAGCAGTTCTTC. Protein: CASSPGTGENEQFF. The full variable domain, in which reference TRBV5-5 and TRBJ2-1 provide the parts outside the CDR3, is DAGVTQSPTHLIKTRGQQVTLRCSPISGHKSVSWYQQVLGQGPQFIFQYYEKEERGRGNFPDRFSARQFPNYSSELNVNALLLGDSALYLCASSPGTGENEQFFGPGTRLTVL.